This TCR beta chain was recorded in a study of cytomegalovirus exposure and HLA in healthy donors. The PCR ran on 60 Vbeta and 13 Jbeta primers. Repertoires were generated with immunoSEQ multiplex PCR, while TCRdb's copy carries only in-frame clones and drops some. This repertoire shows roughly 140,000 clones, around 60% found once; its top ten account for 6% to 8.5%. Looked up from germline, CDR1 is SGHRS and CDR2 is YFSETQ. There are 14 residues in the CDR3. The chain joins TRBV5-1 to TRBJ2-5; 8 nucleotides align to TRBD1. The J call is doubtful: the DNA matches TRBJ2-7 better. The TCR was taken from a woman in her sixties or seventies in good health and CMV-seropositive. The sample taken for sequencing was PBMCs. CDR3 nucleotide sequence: TGCGCCAGCACCGGACAGGGAGAAACCTACGAGCAGTACTTC. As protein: CASTGQGETYEQYF.